This T cell receptor (beta chain) was sequenced during a study of blood T cell repertoires in COVID-19. Whole-study context: Sites across the United States, Italy and Spain contributed samples from acute and convalescent COVID-19. Sources were T cells, B-cell-depleted T cells, or PBMCs; the material itself was cDNA or gDNA.

From germline, CDR1 is SGHTA and CDR2 FQGNSA. The length of the CDR3 is 13 residues. V was clipped by 1 base and J by 7 bases, with 7 bases between them. This clone was recorded once. The table came from immunoSEQ multiplex PCR; TCRdb's copy has only in-frame clones and leaves some out. Of about 280,000 clones in the sample, roughly 87% are singletons; the top ten hold roughly 2%. The chain is built from TRBV7-2 and TRBJ1-4; D is unclear. Sequenced sample: peripheral blood. This clonotype was sampled from a woman aged 50 to 65 who had recovered from COVID-19. The CDR3 spells CASSLVYSEKLFF. CDR3 bases: TGTGCCAGCAGCTTAGTGTACTCTGAAAAACTGTTTTTT.